This note documents a single TCR beta chain sequence. How the authors handled the data: Quantification of nucleated cells was approximated via reference gene primer amplification. Sequencing used immunoSEQ multiplex PCR; TCRdb keeps in-frame clones, though not all of them. D and trimming come from the DNA, and the V and J calls and clone size come from that table. The sample has 95,000 to 150,000 clones; more than 80% are singletons. The data stem from a study of blood T cell repertoires in COVID-19. This CDR3 comprises 16 residues. Trimming cost V 0 bases and J 0 bases; bases outside gene matches: 1. Germline values: CDR1 LNHNV, CDR2 YYDKDF (reference sequence).

Sequenced input: peripheral blood. The source is a man aged 40-49 years with acute or convalescent COVID-19. The chain carries TRBV15 and TRBJ2-1; TRBD2 aligns across 8 bases. Here the CDR3 reads CATSREAGGSYNEQFF. DNA for the CDR3: TGTGCCACCAGCAGAGAGGCGGGAGGCTCCTACAATGAGCAGTTCTTC.